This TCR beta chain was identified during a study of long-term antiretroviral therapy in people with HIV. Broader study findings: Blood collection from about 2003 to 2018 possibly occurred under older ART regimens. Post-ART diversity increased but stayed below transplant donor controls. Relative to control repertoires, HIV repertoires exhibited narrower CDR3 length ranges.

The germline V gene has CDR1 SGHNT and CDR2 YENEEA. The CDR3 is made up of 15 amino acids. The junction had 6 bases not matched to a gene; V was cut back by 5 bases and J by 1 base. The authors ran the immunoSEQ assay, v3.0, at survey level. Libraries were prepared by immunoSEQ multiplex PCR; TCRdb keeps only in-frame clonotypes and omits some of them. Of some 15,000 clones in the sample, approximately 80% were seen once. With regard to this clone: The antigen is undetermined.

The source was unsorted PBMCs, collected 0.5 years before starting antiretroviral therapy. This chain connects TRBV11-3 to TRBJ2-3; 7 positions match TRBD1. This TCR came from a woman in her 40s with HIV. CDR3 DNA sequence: TGTGCCAGCAGCCTGACAGGGATGGGCACAGATACGCAGTATTTT. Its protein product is CASSLTGMGTDTQYF.